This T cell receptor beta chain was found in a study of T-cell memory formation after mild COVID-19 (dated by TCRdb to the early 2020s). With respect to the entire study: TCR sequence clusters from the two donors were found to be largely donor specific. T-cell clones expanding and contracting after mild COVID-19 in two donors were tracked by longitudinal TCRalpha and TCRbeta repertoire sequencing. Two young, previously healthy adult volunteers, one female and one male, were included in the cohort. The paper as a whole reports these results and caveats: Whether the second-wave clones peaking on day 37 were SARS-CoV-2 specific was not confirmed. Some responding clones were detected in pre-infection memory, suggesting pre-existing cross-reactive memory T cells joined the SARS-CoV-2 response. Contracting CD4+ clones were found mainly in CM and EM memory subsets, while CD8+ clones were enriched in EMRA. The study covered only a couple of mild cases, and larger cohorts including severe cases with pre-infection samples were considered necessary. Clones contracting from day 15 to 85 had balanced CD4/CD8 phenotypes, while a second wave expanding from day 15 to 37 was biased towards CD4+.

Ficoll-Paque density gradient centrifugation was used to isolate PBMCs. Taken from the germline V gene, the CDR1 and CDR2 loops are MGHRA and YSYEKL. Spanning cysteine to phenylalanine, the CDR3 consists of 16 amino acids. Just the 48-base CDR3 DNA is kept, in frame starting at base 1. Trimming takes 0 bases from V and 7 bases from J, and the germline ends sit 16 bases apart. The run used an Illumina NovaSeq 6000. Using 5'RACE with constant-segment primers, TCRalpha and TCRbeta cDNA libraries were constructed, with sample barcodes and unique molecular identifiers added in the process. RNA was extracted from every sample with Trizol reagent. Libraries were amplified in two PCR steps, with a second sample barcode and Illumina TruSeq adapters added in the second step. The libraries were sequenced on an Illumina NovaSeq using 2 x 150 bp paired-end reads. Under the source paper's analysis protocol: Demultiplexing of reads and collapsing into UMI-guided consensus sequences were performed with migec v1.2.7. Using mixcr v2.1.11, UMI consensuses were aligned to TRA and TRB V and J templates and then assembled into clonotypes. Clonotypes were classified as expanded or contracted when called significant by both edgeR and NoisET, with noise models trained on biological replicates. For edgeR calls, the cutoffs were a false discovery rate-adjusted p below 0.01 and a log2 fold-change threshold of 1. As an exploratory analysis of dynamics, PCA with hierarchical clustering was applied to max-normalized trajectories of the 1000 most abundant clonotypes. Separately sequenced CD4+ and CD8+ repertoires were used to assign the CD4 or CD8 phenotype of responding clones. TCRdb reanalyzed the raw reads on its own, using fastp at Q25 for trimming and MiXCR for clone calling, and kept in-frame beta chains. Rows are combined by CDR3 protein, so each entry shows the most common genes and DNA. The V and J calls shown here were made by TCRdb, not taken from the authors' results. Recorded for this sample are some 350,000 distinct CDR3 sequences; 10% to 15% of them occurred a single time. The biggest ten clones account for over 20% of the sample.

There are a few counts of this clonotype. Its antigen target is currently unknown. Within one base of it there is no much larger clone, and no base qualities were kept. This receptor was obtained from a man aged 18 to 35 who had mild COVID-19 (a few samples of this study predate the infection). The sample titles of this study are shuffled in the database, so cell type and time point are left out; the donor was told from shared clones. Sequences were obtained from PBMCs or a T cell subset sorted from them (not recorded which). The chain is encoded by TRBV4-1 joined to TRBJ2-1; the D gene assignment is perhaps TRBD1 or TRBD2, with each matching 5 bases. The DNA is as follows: TGCGCCAGCAGCCAAGACGAGGGGCCGTTTACGAATGAGCAGTTCTTC. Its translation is CASSQDEGPFTNEQFF.